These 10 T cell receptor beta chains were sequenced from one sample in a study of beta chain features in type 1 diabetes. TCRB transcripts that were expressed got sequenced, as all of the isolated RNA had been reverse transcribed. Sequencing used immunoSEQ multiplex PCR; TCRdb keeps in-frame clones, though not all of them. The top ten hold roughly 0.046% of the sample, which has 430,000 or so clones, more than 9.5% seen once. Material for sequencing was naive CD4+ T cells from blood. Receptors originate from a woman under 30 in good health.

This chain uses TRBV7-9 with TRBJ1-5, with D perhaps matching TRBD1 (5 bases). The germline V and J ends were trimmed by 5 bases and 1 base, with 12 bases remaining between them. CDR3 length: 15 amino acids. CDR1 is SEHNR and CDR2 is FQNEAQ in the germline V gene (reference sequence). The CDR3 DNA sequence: TGTGCCAGCAGCCCTCGGGGGGAGAGCAATCAGCCCCAGCATTTT. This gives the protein CASSPRGESNQPQHF. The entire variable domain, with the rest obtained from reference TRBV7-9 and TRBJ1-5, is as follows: DTGVSQNPRHKITKRGQNVTFRCDPISEHNRLYWYRQTLGQGPEFLTYFQNEAQLEKSRLLSDRFSAERPKGSFSTLEIQRTEQGDSAMYLCASSPRGESNQPQHFGDGTRLSIL.

CDR3 region: CAWSGGTGVSYEQYF. Here the CDR3 DNA reads TGTGCCTGGAGTGGGGGGACAGGGGTCTCCTACGAGCAGTACTTC. V and J are TRBV30 and TRBJ2-7, with 10 bases matching TRBD1. Losses at the gene ends were 1 base for V and 0 bases for J; bases not matched to a gene: 3. Germline V CDR1 and CDR2: GTSNPN, SVGIG (reference sequence). CDR3 length equals 15 residues.

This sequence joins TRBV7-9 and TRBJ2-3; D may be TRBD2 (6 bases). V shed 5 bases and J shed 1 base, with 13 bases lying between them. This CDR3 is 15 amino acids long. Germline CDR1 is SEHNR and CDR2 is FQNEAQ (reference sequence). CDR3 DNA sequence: TGTGCCAGCAGCGACCCTAGCGTTCGCACAGATACGCAGTATTTT. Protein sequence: CASSDPSVRTDTQYF.

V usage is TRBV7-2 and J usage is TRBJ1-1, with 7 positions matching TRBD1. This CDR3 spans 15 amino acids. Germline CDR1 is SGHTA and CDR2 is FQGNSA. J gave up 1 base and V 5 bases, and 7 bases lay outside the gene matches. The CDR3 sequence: CASSTRDSGNTEAFF. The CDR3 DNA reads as TGTGCCAGCAGCACCCGGGACAGTGGGAACACTGAAGCTTTCTTT.

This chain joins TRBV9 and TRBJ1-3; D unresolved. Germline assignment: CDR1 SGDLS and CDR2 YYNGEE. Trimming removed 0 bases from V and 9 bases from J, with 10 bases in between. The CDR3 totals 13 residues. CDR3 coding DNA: TGTGCCAGCAGCGTAGGAGCCTCAGGCACCATATATTTT. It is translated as CASSVGASGTIYF.

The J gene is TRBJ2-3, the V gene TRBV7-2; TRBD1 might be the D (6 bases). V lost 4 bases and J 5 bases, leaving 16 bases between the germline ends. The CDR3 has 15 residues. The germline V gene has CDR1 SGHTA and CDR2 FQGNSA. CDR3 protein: CASSSIRWGQDTQYF. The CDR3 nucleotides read TGTGCCAGCAGCTCAATACGCTGGGGGCAAGATACGCAGTATTTT.

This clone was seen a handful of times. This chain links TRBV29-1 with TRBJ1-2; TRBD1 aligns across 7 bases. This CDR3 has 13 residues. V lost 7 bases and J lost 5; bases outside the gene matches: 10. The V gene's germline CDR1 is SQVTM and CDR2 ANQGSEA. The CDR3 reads CSAGTAPEYGYTF. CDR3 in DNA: TGCAGCGCGGGGACAGCCCCAGAGTATGGCTACACCTTC.

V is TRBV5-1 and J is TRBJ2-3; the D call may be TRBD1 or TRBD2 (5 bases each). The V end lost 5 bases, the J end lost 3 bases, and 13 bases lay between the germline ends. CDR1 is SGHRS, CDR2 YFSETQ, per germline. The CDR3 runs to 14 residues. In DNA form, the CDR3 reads TGCGCCAGCAGTGGGACCTCCTCGACAGATACGCAGTATTTT. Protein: CASSGTSSTDTQYF.

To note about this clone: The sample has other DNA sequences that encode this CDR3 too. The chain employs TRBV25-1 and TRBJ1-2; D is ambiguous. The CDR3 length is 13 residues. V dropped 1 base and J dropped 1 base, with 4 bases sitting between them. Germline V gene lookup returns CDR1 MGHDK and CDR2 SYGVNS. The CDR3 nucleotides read TGTGCCAGCAGTGAATCTGGTAACTATGGCTACACCTTC. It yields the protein CASSESGNYGYTF.

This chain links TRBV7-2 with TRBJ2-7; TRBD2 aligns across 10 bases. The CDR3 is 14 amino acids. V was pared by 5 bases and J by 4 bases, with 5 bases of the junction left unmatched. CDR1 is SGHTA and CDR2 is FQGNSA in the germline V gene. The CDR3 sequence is CASSAASGGYEQYV. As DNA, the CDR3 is TGTGCCAGCAGCGCGGCTAGCGGGGGATACGAGCAGTACGTC.